Listed here are 18 T cell receptor beta chains from one sample, sequenced in a study of Graves' ophthalmopathy and Graves' hyperthyroidism. The authors amplified TCR beta CDR3 regions from RNA transcripts. First-round RT-PCR with HTBI primers preceded a second-round multiplex PCR. From the multiplex PCR reads, TCRdb called clonotypes with MiXCR, one entry per CDR3 protein. The data show 620,000 or so distinct CDR3 sequences, about 24% seen once. Sequencing was carried out using peripheral blood. Receptor source: a woman between 18 and 29 years old with stable Graves' hyperthyroidism. Some clones in this sample may be carry-over from other donors' samples.

This clonotype showed up many times. The gene calls are TRBV28 and TRBJ2-5; a weak D match, TRBD2 (5 bases). Trimming cost V 7 bases and J 0 bases, with 15 bases left between them. The length of the CDR3 is 15 residues. From germline, CDR1 is MDHEN and CDR2 SYDVKM. CDR3 bases: TGTGCCAGCACCTTAGACTTAGCGTACCAAGAGACCCAGTACTTC. This codes for CASTLDLAYQETQYF.

This clonotype showed up many times. The V gene is TRBV7-9, the J gene TRBJ1-2; D ambiguous. The germline CDR1 and CDR2 sequences are SEHNR and FQNEAQ (reference sequence). The ends were cut back, 1 base at V and 4 bases at J, with 13 bases in the middle. This CDR3 spans 15 amino acids. CDR3 region: CASSLGLAEIYGYTF. The CDR3 nucleotides read TGTGCCAGCAGCTTAGGGTTGGCGGAGATCTATGGCTACACCTTC.

Ten or more counts support this clonotype. The V gene is TRBV7-2, the J gene TRBJ2-3; D is unresolved. This CDR3 is built from 12 residues. With 7 bases removed from V and 2 bases from J, the gap between germline ends came to 7 bases. The germline CDR1 and CDR2 sequences are SGHTA and FQGNSA. The CDR3 spells CASTRYTDTQYF. The CDR3 DNA is TGTGCCAGCACCCGGTACACAGATACGCAGTATTTT.

This clonotype was observed at least ten times. The chain is built from TRBV12-3 or TRBV12-4 and TRBJ1-1; D call uncertain. Trimming left V 7 bases short and J 7 bases short, with 16 bases between. CDR3 size: 13 residues. The CDR3 loop reads CASTSPGFGEAFF. CDR3 coding DNA: TGTGCCAGCACCTCCCCGGGGTTCGGTGAAGCTTTCTTT.

The J gene is TRBJ1-5, the V gene TRBV20-1; 8 bases line up with TRBD1. The CDR3 covers 15 residues. V dropped 5 bases and J dropped 4; count of bases not matched to a gene: 10. Germline V CDR1 and CDR2: DFQATT, SNEGSKA (reference sequence). The DNA for the CDR3 is TGCAGTGCTTTGCCAACAGGGGGTGGAAATCAGCCCCAGCATTTT. It translates to CSALPTGGGNQPQHF.

This clonotype was observed a handful of times. This chain uses TRBV7-8 with TRBJ2-5, with a weak D call TRBD1 (6 bases). The length of the CDR3 is 15 residues. The germline gives CDR1 SGHVS, CDR2 FQNEAQ. Trimming stripped 5 bases from V and 2 bases from J, with 15 bases between. The CDR3 here is CASSQRRTEQETQYF. CDR3 nucleotides: TGTGCCAGCAGCCAACGCCGGACAGAACAAGAGACCCAGTACTTC.

This clonotype was picked up many times. The rearrangement joins TRBV6-1 to TRBJ1-5, with TRBD1 as a possible D gene (6 bases). Germline CDR1 and CDR2: MNHNS and SASEGT. The CDR3 length is 17 residues. Between the trimmed V and J ends, which lost 1 base and 5 bases, there was a span of 18 bases. Here the CDR3 DNA reads TGTGCCAGCAGTGAAGTGGCGGGGGGCGCGGGTTATCAGCCCCAGCATTTT. This translates into CASSEVAGGAGYQPQHF.

This clonotype was seen repeatedly, ten times or more. The rearrangement joins TRBV27 to TRBJ1-1; a possible D gene is TRBD1 (5 bases). Looked up from germline, CDR1 is MNHEY and CDR2 is SMNVEV (reference sequence). The V gene lost 6 bases and the J gene lost 1 base, with 15 bases spanning the gap. This CDR3 spans 15 amino acids. CDR3 nucleotide sequence: TGTGCCAGCAGGGACGCCGGGGCGGGGAACACTGAAGCTTTCTTT. Amino acid sequence: CASRDAGAGNTEAFF.

This clonotype showed up many times. The chain recombines TRBV9 with TRBJ1-2, with 9 bases that match TRBD1. Germline lookup yields CDR1 SGDLS and CDR2 YYNGEE. V gave up 4 bases and J gave up 3 bases; unmatched junction bases: 7. The CDR3 is 15 residues long. Here the CDR3 DNA reads TGTGCCAGCAGCTCCGCCGGGACAGGGTACTATGGCTACACCTTC. Protein: CASSSAGTGYYGYTF.

This clonotype appeared many times. The chain combines TRBV7-3 with TRBJ1-2; a possible D gene is TRBD1 (6 bases). The germline V and J ends were trimmed by 5 bases and 10 bases, with 17 bases remaining between them. Germline lookup yields CDR1 SGHTA and CDR2 FQGTGA. The CDR3 spans 13 residues. CDR3 amino acids: CASSKDSGEAYTF. The CDR3 nucleotides read TGTGCCAGCAGCAAGGACAGTGGGGAGGCCTACACCTTC.

This clonotype appeared many times. The V call is TRBV3-1, the J call TRBJ1-1; 8 nucleotides agree with TRBD1. Germline CDR1 and CDR2: LGHDT and YNNKEL (reference sequence). V lost 4 bases and J lost 1; bases outside the gene matches: 8. The CDR3 sequence is 16 residues long. The DNA of the CDR3 is TGTGCCAGCAGCCGCCCCGGGACAGGAGGGAACACTGAAGCTTTCTTT. Residues: CASSRPGTGGNTEAFF.

This clonotype came up many times. CDR3 nucleotide sequence: TGCAGTGCTAGAGCTCCCCCCCACATGGACCTATACGAGCAGTACTTC. This gives the protein CSARAPPHMDLYEQYF. The chain has TRBV20-1 and TRBJ2-7, with D unclear. V lost 1 base and J 4 bases, leaving 20 bases between the germline ends. Germline V gives CDR1 DFQATT, CDR2 SNEGSKA (reference sequence). This CDR3 is 16 amino acids long.

This clonotype was counted at least ten times. The CDR3 DNA reads as TGTGCCAGCAGTTTACCCCTGATACCCAGAGACACTGAAGCTTTCTTT. Protein product: CASSLPLIPRDTEAFF. The chain uses TRBV28 and TRBJ1-1, with D unresolved. This CDR3 spans 16 amino acids. Germline V lookup: CDR1 MDHEN, CDR2 SYDVKM. Between the trimmed V and J ends, which lost 2 bases and 3 bases, there was a span of 16 bases.

The chain couples TRBV2 to TRBJ1-1; D is undetermined. Germline CDR1 and CDR2: SNHLY and FYNNEI. Trimming left V 2 bases short and J 3 bases short, with 7 bases between. The CDR3 totals 13 residues. The CDR3 reads CASSEFDDTEAFF. Here the CDR3 DNA reads TGTGCCAGCAGTGAATTCGATGACACTGAAGCTTTCTTT.

This clonotype was observed at least ten times. The chain carries TRBV27 and TRBJ2-2, with D possibly TRBD1 on 5 matching bases. V lost 1 base and J lost 2, with 11 bases in between. This CDR3 is 16 amino acids long. Germline V CDR1 and CDR2: MNHEY, SMNVEV (reference sequence). This CDR3 reads CASSLFSGLNTGELFF. DNA for the CDR3: TGTGCCAGCAGTTTATTTTCAGGGTTAAACACCGGGGAGCTGTTTTTT.

V gene TRBV20-1 combines with J gene TRBJ2-5; TRBD1 is a possible D gene (6 bases). V lost 0 bases and J lost 4, with 18 bases in between. The germline CDR1 and CDR2 sequences are DFQATT and SNEGSKA (reference sequence). This CDR3 contains 16 residues. The CDR3: CSARDTLVRGRETQYF. The DNA of the CDR3 is TGCAGTGCTAGAGATACCCTGGTCAGGGGAAGAGAGACCCAGTACTTC.

This clonotype was recorded many times. The rearrangement uses TRBV11-1 and TRBJ2-2; D is uncertain. The CDR3 has 14 residues. Per the germline V gene, CDR1 is SGHAT and CDR2 is FQDESV (reference sequence). Trimming took 3 bases from V and 5 from J, leaving 10 bases between them. This CDR3 is CASSFIRSTGELFF. In DNA form, the CDR3 reads TGTGCCAGCAGCTTTATTAGGAGTACCGGGGAGCTGTTTTTT.

In this sample, this clonotype turned up a few times. Because it lacks the conserved phenylalanine or tryptophan at the end, this CDR3 is likely a read error. The CDR3 region is CACSLWGSGYTV. The CDR3, as DNA: TGTGCCTGCAGTTTATGGGGGAGTGGCTACACCGTC. This chain uses TRBV12-3 or TRBV12-4 with TRBJ1-2, with D perhaps matching TRBD1 (5 bases). This CDR3 is 12 amino acids long.